A single TCR beta chain is shown here with its context. Its antigen is as yet unknown. These data come from a study of blood T cells in healthy people across ages. General observations from the study: Investigators treated diversity estimates from one million T cells as underestimates.

The authors ran a second PCR of about 7 to 11 cycles using a sample-barcoded 5' primer and a J-beta primer mix. MiXCR, run by TCRdb on the 5' RACE reads, gives a single entry per CDR3 protein. The repertoire holds approximately 820,000 distinct CDR3 sequences, with roughly 44% as singletons. Specimen: blood. This TCR was sampled from a man in his fifties or sixties in good health.

CDR3 nucleotide sequence: TGTGCCAGCAGTTTATCGAGGGGGGCTGCAGATACGCAGTATTTT. It translates to CASSLSRGAADTQYF. This rearrangement joins TRBV27 to TRBJ2-3; the D gene could be TRBD1 or TRBD2 (6 bases each). The CDR3 covers 15 residues. Looked up from germline, CDR1 is MNHEY and CDR2 is SMNVEV (reference sequence). The V end lost 0 bases, the J end lost 4 bases, and 11 bases lay between the germline ends.